These 28 T cell receptor beta chains were sequenced from one sample in a study of early T cells in non-severe SARS-CoV-2 infection. TCRdb reprocessed the 5' RACE reads with MiXCR, giving one entry per CDR3 protein. The table lists over 80,000 distinct CDR3 sequences, more than 13% of them singletons. The sequenced sample consisted of whole blood. The origin of the receptors is an adult who was a healthcare worker with PCR-confirmed SARS-CoV-2 infection or an uninfected control (not recorded which).

In this sample, this clonotype turned up many times. J is TRBJ1-1 and V is TRBV27, with D maybe TRBD1 (5 bases). The CDR3 loop spans 14 amino acids. The V gene lost 6 bases and the J gene lost 2 bases, with 13 bases spanning the gap. CDR1 MNHEY and CDR2 SMNVEV come from the germline V gene (reference sequence). The CDR3 region has the DNA TGTGCCAGCAGACCAAGGACACTAAACACTGAAGCTTTCTTT. It translates to CASRPRTLNTEAFF.

This clonotype was seen ten or more times. V and J are TRBV20-1 and TRBJ2-5; TRBD2 is a possible D gene (6 bases). CDR3 length: 12 residues. Per germline, CDR1 DFQATT and CDR2 SNEGSKA (reference sequence). Trimming removed 3 bases at V and 4 bases at J, with 9 bases between. The CDR3 spells CSASMGGETQYF. CDR3 DNA: TGCAGTGCTAGTATGGGGGGAGAGACCCAGTACTTC.

This clonotype occurred a few times. The chain combines TRBV6-1 with TRBJ2-7; 8 nucleotides match TRBD1. The CDR3 covers 13 residues. Trimming took 8 bases from V and 6 from J; bases not matched to a gene: 9. Per germline, CDR1 MNHNS and CDR2 SASEGT. The DNA for the CDR3 is TGTGCCAGCTCCGGACAGGGAAGAGGCGAGCAGTACTTC. It translates to CASSGQGRGEQYF.

The chain is built from TRBV29-1 and TRBJ1-2; 7 positions agree with TRBD1. The V and J ends lost 5 bases and 8 bases, in that order; junction bases with no gene match: 8. The CDR3 length is 12 residues. Germline CDR1 SQVTM, CDR2 ANQGSEA. Here the CDR3 reads CSVSTGSSGYTF. The CDR3 DNA is TGCAGCGTTTCGACAGGGTCGTCGGGCTACACCTTC.

This clonotype was detected a few times. The chain employs TRBV5-1 and TRBJ2-3, with TRBD1 identical over 8 bases. The germline V gene encodes CDR1 SGHRS and CDR2 YFSETQ. The CDR3 covers 18 residues. V gave up 0 bases and J gave up 5 bases; unmatched junction bases: 14. CDR3 residues: CASSLVQGANIIGDTQYF. CDR3 coding DNA: TGCGCCAGCAGCTTGGTTCAGGGGGCGAATATTATCGGAGATACGCAGTATTTT.

The CDR3 sequence: CASSDGSGGPDTQYF. Written as DNA, the CDR3 is TGTGCCAGCAGTGATGGTAGCGGGGGACCAGATACGCAGTATTTT. V and J are TRBV2 and TRBJ2-3; 9 bases align to TRBD2. V trimming: 3 bases; J trimming: 4 bases; junction bases outside the gene matches: 5. This CDR3 contains 15 residues. Germline V gene data show CDR1 as SNHLY and CDR2 as FYNNEI. Supplemented by reference TRBV2 and TRBJ2-3, the full variable domain reads EPEVTQTPSHQVTQMGQEVILRCVPISNHLYFYWYRQILGQKVEFLVSFYNNEISEKSEIFDDQFSVERPDGSNFTLKIRSTKLEDSAMYFCASSDGSGGPDTQYFGPGTRLTVL.

This clonotype was seen a few times. The chain has TRBV6-5 and TRBJ2-1; no clear D. The CDR3 consists of 15 residues. CDR1 MNHEY and CDR2 SVGAGI come from the germline V gene. Trimming pared 0 bases from V and 7 bases from J, leaving 13 bases between. The CDR3 DNA is TGTGCCAGCAGTTACTCGGTTGTAGTAACGAATGAGCAGTTCTTC. Translated, it gives CASSYSVVVTNEQFF.

This chain uses TRBV19 with TRBJ1-4, with D possibly TRBD1 on 6 matching bases. The V end lost 5 bases, the J end lost 7 bases, and 26 bases lay between the germline ends. The CDR3 covers 18 residues. Looked up from germline, CDR1 is LNHDA and CDR2 is SQIVND (reference sequence). DNA for the CDR3: TGTGCCAGTAGTTCCCTATTCTCTTCGACAGGCAAAATTGAAAAACTGTTTTTT. It yields the protein CASSSLFSSTGKIEKLFF.

Concerning this clonotype itself: Because it lacks the conserved phenylalanine or tryptophan at the end, this CDR3 is likely a read error. This chain connects TRBV5-4 to TRBJ2-1; 11 positions agree with TRBD2. In germline, CDR1 is SGHNT, CDR2 YYREEE (reference sequence). V dropped 0 bases and J dropped 4; count of bases not matched to a gene: 3. The CDR3 has 16 amino acids. CDR3 residues: CASSLGLAGSYNEQFS. CDR3 sequence (DNA): TGTGCCAGCAGCTTGGGACTAGCGGGGTCTTACAATGAGCAGTTCTCC.

This clonotype has just a few counts. The chain employs TRBV6-5 and TRBJ1-2, with 7 bases that match TRBD1. Trimming removed 8 bases from V and 1 base from J; junction bases left unmatched: 7. The CDR3 covers 14 residues. CDR1 and CDR2 (germline): MNHEY, SVGAGI. The CDR3 here is CASRTGARNYGYTF. The CDR3 nucleotides are TGTGCCAGCCGAACAGGGGCCCGTAACTATGGCTACACCTTC.

The V call is TRBV12-3 or TRBV12-4, the J call TRBJ2-3; 7 bases line up with TRBD2. This CDR3 is built from 15 residues. Unmatched junction bases numbered 5, after V lost 2 bases and J lost 3 bases. The CDR3 sequence: CASSLFGEGTDTQYF. The DNA for the CDR3 is TGTGCCAGCAGTTTATTCGGGGAGGGAACAGATACGCAGTATTTT.

This chain joins TRBV29-1 and TRBJ2-2, with D unclear. Germline V gives CDR1 SQVTM, CDR2 ANQGSEA. The CDR3 has 15 residues. V was pared by 4 bases and J by 3 bases, with 15 bases between. The CDR3 DNA reads as TGCAGCGTTGCCCTGGACGGGTCGCACACCGGGGAGCTGTTTTTT. Its protein is CSVALDGSHTGELFF.

This chain uses TRBV7-2 with TRBJ2-7; D not certain. The V and J ends lost 8 bases and 1 base respectively, with 6 bases between them. Germline loops: CDR1 SGHTA, CDR2 FQGNSA. The CDR3 is 11 amino acids. CDR3 in DNA: TGTGCCAGCGGCGGATCCTACGAGCAGTACTTC. It codes for CASGGSYEQYF.

The chain links TRBV7-6 to TRBJ1-1, with a weak D call TRBD1 (6 bases). Deletions cut 0 bases from V and 5 bases from J, with 10 bases between. The CDR3 has 14 residues. Germline values: CDR1 SGHVS, CDR2 FNYEAQ. CDR3 residues: CASSLARGGTEAFF. CDR3 in DNA: TGTGCCAGCAGCTTAGCGAGGGGGGGAACTGAAGCTTTCTTT.

This clonotype has more than one count but fewer than ten. The chain joins TRBV20-1 to TRBJ2-1, with D perhaps given as TRBD1 or TRBD2 (6 bases each). The CDR3 covers 15 residues. V gave up 6 bases and J gave up 4 bases, with 19 bases separating them. The germline V gene has CDR1 DFQATT and CDR2 SNEGSKA (reference sequence). The CDR3 DNA sequence: TGCAGTGCCCCTGGAGGGGGGAGTAGGTACAATGAGCAGTTCTTC. Translated: CSAPGGGSRYNEQFF.

The table lists this clonotype with many counts. This chain uses TRBV2 with TRBJ1-2; D is undetermined. With 1 base removed from V and 8 bases from J, the gap between germline ends came to 11 bases. In germline, CDR1 is SNHLY, CDR2 FYNNEI. This CDR3 contains 13 residues. CDR3 amino acids: CASSEGLFRGYTF. CDR3 in DNA: TGTGCCAGCAGTGAAGGGCTCTTCAGGGGCTACACCTTC.

This clonotype was counted between two and nine times. J is TRBJ2-2 and V is TRBV7-7, with D unclear. This CDR3 spans 16 amino acids. Per the germline V gene, CDR1 is SSHAT and CDR2 is FNYEAQ (reference sequence). Trimming removed 5 bases from V and 0 bases from J, with 13 bases in between. CDR3 nucleotides: TGTGCCAGCAGCCCAACAGTCAACGCGAACACCGGGGAGCTGTTTTTT. Encoded protein: CASSPTVNANTGELFF.

J is TRBJ2-4 and V is TRBV12-3 or TRBV12-4; D gene uncertain. This CDR3 has 12 residues. V was shortened by 6 bases and J by 9 bases, with 12 bases between the two germline ends. CDR3 sequence reads: CASSPPGVIQYF. The CDR3 region has the DNA TGTGCCAGCAGCCCCCCGGGCGTCATTCAGTACTTC.

The CDR3 is CASSFGQEKLFF. In DNA, the CDR3 is TGTGCCAGCAGCTTTGGACAGGAAAAACTGTTTTTT. The V and J genes are TRBV7-9 and TRBJ1-4; TRBD1 might be the D (6 bases). The germline V gene has CDR1 SEHNR and CDR2 FQNEAQ (reference sequence). Trimming pared 3 bases from V and 8 bases from J, leaving 7 bases between. The CDR3 extends over 12 amino acids.

This clonotype has just a few counts. The J gene is TRBJ2-3, the V gene TRBV18; the D gene is possibly TRBD1 (6 bases). The CDR3 covers 15 residues. Trimming removed 3 bases at V and 0 bases at J, with 10 bases between. Germline V CDR1 and CDR2: KGHSH, LQKENI. Written as DNA, the CDR3 is TGTGCCAGCTCACCTCAGGGGCGTAGCACAGATACGCAGTATTTT. As protein: CASSPQGRSTDTQYF.

This clonotype was seen a handful of times. The CDR3 nucleotides read TGTGCCTGGAGTGTACCCTCTAACAGGGGGAACACAGATACGCAGTATTTT. Translating gives CAWSVPSNRGNTDTQYF. The chain carries TRBV30 and TRBJ2-3; 8 bases agree with TRBD1. J was trimmed by 2 bases and V by 0 bases; bases with no gene match: 10. The CDR3 is 17 residues long. Germline V gives CDR1 GTSNPN, CDR2 SVGIG (reference sequence).

The V gene is TRBV5-1, the J gene TRBJ1-1, with D perhaps TRBD1 (5 bases). Per germline, CDR1 SGHRS and CDR2 YFSETQ. CDR3 size: 14 residues. Trimming pared 1 base from V and 3 bases from J, leaving 10 bases between. Written as DNA, the CDR3 is TGCGCCAGCAGCTTGACGGGCAGGGACACTGAAGCTTTCTTT. It encodes CASSLTGRDTEAFF. Based on the CDR3 plus reference TRBV5-1 and TRBJ1-1, the full variable domain is KAGVTQTPRYLIKTRGQQVTLSCSPISGHRSVSWYQQTPGQGLQFLFEYFSETQRNKGNFPGRFSGRQFSNSRSEMNVSTLELGDSALYLCASSLTGRDTEAFFGQGTRLTVV.

Notes on this clonotype: A read error may account for a junction end that differs from germline. The chain joins TRBV7-9 to TRBJ2-2; maybe TRBD2 (7 bases). The length of the CDR3 is 16 residues. Looked up from germline, CDR1 is SEHNR and CDR2 is FQNEAQ (reference sequence). This CDR3 reads CASSLRGALNTGELFF. CDR3 DNA sequence: TGTGCCAGCAGCTTACGGGGGGCACTGAACACCGGGGAGCTTTTTTTT.

This clonotype was counted a few times. J is TRBJ2-7 and V is TRBV7-9, with 7 bases aligning to TRBD2. V dropped 8 bases and J dropped 5; count of bases not matched to a gene: 9. The CDR3 runs to 13 residues. Germline-derived CDR1 and CDR2 are SEHNR and FQNEAQ (reference sequence). This chain's CDR3 is CASAGEGQDEQYF. In DNA form, the CDR3 reads TGTGCCAGCGCCGGGGAGGGTCAAGACGAGCAGTACTTC. Using reference TRBV7-9 and TRBJ2-7 for the parts outside the CDR3, the full variable domain is DTGVSQNPRHKITKRGQNVTFRCDPISEHNRLYWYRQTLGQGPEFLTYFQNEAQLEKSRLLSDRFSAERPKGSFSTLEIQRTEQGDSAMYLCASAGEGQDEQYFGPGTRLTVT.

This clonotype was recorded a few times. The V and J genes are TRBV5-1 and TRBJ2-1; 10 nucleotides align to TRBD2. In germline, CDR1 is SGHRS, CDR2 YFSETQ. There are 14 residues in the CDR3. Trimming removed 0 bases from V and 9 bases from J; junction bases left unmatched: 3. CDR3 DNA sequence: TGCGCCAGCAGCTTGGTACTAGCGGGGAGTGAGCAGTTCTTC. Its translation: CASSLVLAGSEQFF.

The rearrangement uses TRBV5-5 and TRBJ1-1; 8 bases agree with TRBD1. The J segment lost 4 bases and the V segment lost 5 bases, leaving 13 bases of the junction unmatched. The CDR3 covers 16 residues. The germline gives CDR1 SGHKS, CDR2 YYEKEE (reference sequence). The CDR3 sequence: CASRFDRVRGRTEAFF. CDR3 coding DNA: TGTGCCAGCAGATTTGACAGGGTCAGGGGGCGCACTGAAGCTTTCTTT.

The chain couples TRBV29-1 to TRBJ1-2; D not resolved. Trimming removed 7 bases from V and 8 bases from J, with 14 bases in between. Germline CDR1 SQVTM, CDR2 ANQGSEA. The CDR3 sequence is 11 residues long. DNA of the CDR3: TGCAGCGGCTTGGGAGGAGACGGCTACACCTTC. Translation gives CSGLGGDGYTF. Drawing the rest from reference TRBV29-1 and TRBJ1-2, the complete variable domain is SAVISQKPSRDICQRGTSLTIQCQVDSQVTMMFWYRQQPGQSLTLIATANQGSEATYESGFVIDKFPISRPNLTFSTLTVSNMSPEDSSIYLCSGLGGDGYTFGSGTRLTVV.

In its sample, this clonotype was seen a few times. The CDR3 region has the DNA TGTGCCAGCAGTTTAAAATTAGCGGGGGGGCTATACAATGAGCAGTTCTTC. Translating gives CASSLKLAGGLYNEQFF. J is TRBJ2-1 and V is TRBV28; 11 positions match TRBD2. The junction had 7 bases not matched to a gene; V was cut back by 2 bases and J by 4 bases. Germline assignment: CDR1 MDHEN and CDR2 SYDVKM. The CDR3 consists of 17 residues.